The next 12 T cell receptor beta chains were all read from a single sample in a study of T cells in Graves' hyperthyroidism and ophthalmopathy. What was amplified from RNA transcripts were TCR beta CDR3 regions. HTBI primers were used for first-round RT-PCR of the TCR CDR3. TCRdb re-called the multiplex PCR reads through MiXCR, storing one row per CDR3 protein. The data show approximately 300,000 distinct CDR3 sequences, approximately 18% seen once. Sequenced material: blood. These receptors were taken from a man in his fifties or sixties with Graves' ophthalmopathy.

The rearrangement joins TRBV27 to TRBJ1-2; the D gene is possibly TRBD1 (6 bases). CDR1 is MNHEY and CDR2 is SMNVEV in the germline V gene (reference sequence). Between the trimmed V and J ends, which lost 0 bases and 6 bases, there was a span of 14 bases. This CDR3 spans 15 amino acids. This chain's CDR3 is CASSLSGPGADGYTF. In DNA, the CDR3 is TGTGCCAGCAGTTTATCAGGTCCAGGGGCCGATGGCTACACCTTC.

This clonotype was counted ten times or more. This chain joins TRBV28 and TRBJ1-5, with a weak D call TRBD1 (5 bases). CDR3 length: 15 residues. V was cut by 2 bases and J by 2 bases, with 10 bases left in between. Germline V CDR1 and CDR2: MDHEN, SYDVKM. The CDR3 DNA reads TGTGCCAGCAGTTTAGGGGGAGTGCGCAATCAGCCCCAGCATTTT. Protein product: CASSLGGVRNQPQHF. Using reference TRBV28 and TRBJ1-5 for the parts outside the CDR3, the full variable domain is DVKVTQSSRYLVKRTGEKVFLECVQDMDHENMFWYRQDPGLGLRLIYFSYDVKMKEKGDIPEGYSVSREKKERFSLILESASTNQTSMYLCASSLGGVRNQPQHFGDGTRLSIL.

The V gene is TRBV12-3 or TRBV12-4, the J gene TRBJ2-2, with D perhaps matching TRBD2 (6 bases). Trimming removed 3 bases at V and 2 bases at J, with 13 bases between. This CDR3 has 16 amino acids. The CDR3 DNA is TGTGCCAGCAGTTTGGTAGTCGGGAGAAACACCGGGGAGCTGTTTTTT. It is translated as CASSLVVGRNTGELFF.

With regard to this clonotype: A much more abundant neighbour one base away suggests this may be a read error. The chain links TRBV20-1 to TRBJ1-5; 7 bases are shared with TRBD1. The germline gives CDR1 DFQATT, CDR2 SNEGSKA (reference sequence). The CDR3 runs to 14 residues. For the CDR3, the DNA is TGCAGTGTTAGAGGCCCAGGGGGATTGCAGCCCCAGCATTTT. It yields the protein CSVRGPGGLQPQHF.

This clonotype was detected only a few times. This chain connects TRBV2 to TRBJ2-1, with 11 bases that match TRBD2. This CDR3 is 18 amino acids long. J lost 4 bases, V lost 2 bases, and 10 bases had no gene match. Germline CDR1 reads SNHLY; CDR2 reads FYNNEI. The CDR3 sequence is CASSELAGGGRVYNEQFF. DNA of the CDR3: TGTGCCAGCAGTGAACTAGCGGGAGGAGGGCGGGTATACAATGAGCAGTTCTTC. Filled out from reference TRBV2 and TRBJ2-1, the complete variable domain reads EPEVTQTPSHQVTQMGQEVILRCVPISNHLYFYWYRQILGQKVEFLVSFYNNEISEKSEIFDDQFSVERPDGSNFTLKIRSTKLEDSAMYFCASSELAGGGRVYNEQFFGPGTRLTVL.

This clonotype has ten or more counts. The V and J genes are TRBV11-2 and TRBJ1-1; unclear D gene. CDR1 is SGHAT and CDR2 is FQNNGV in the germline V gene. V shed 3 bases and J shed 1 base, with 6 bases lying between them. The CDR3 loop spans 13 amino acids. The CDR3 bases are TGTGCCAGCAGCTTTCTCTCGAACACTGAAGCTTTCTTT. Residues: CASSFLSNTEAFF.

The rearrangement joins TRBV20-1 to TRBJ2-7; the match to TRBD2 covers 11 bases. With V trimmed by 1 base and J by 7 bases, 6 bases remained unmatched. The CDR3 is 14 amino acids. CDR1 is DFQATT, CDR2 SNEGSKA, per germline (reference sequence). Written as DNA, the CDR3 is TGCAGTGCTAGAGGTGCTAGCGGGAGGACTGAGCAGTACTTC. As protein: CSARGASGRTEQYF.

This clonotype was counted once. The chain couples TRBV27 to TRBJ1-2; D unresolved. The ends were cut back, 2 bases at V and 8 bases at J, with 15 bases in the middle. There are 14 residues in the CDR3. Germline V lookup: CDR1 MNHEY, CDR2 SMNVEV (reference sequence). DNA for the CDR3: TGTGCCAGCAGTTTACGGGATAGAAGTAGCGGCTACACCTTC. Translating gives CASSLRDRSSGYTF.

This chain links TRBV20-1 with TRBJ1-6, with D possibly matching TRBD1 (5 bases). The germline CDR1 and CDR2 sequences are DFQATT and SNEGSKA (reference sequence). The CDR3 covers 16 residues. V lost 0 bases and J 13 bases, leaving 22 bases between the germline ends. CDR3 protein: CSARDTSGTGTRPLHF. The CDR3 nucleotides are TGCAGTGCTAGAGACACCTCCGGGACGGGCACTAGGCCCCTCCACTTT.

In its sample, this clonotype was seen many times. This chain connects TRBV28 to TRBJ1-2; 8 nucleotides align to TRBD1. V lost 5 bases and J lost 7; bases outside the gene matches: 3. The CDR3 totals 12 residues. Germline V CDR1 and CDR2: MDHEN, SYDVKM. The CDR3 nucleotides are TGTGCCAGCAGTACAGGGGGTGTTGGCTACACCTTC. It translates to CASSTGGVGYTF.

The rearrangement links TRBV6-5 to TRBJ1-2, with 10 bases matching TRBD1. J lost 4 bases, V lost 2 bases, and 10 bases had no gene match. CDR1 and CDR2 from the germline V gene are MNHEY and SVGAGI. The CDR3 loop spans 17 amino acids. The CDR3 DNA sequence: TGTGCCAGCAGTTACGGAGCAGGGGACAGGGGTCTCTATGGCTACACCTTC. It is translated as CASSYGAGDRGLYGYTF.

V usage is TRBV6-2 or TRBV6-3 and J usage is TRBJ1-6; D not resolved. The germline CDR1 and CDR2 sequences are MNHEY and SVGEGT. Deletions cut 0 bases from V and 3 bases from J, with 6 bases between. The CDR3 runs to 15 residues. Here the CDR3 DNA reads TGTGCCAGCAGTTACTCTGCCTACTATAATTCACCCCTCCACTTT. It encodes CASSYSAYYNSPLHF.